Presented here are 9 T cell receptor beta chains from one specimen sequenced in a study of T cells in Graves' hyperthyroidism and ophthalmopathy. Amplified regions were TCR beta CDR3 sequences from RNA transcripts. First-round RT-PCR with HTBI primers amplified the TCR CDR3 region. TCRdb processed the multiplex PCR reads anew with MiXCR; each CDR3 protein has one entry. The table includes around 430,000 distinct CDR3 sequences, under 15% detected once. Sequencing was carried out using blood. These receptors came from a woman younger than 45 with Graves' hyperthyroidism.

The chain has TRBV5-1 and TRBJ2-7, with 9 bases aligning to TRBD1. The CDR3 totals 14 residues. CDR1 is SGHRS, CDR2 YFSETQ, per germline. Germline trimming cut 7 bases from V and 6 bases from J; bases unmatched to any gene: 11. CDR3 nucleotides: TGCGCCAGCGGAATGGGACAGGGCCCCTCCGAGCAGTACTTC. This translates into CASGMGQGPSEQYF. The complete variable domain, with remaining parts taken from reference TRBV5-1 and TRBJ2-7, reads KAGVTQTPRYLIKTRGQQVTLSCSPISGHRSVSWYQQTPGQGLQFLFEYFSETQRNKGNFPGRFSGRQFSNSRSEMNVSTLELGDSALYLCASGMGQGPSEQYFGPGTRLTVT.

This clonotype was detected ten times or more. V usage is TRBV12-5 and J usage is TRBJ2-7; 9 positions agree with TRBD2. CDR1 is LGHNT and CDR2 is FRNRAP in the germline V gene. The V and J ends lost 7 bases and 0 bases, in that order; junction bases with no gene match: 22. This CDR3 has 20 residues. The CDR3 DNA is TGTGCTAGTGCTTTTCCCCCCTCGCAGAGAGCGGGAGGACGCTCCTACGAGCAGTACTTC. It specifies CASAFPPSQRAGGRSYEQYF.

This chain joins TRBV4-1 and TRBJ2-1; 7 bases agree with TRBD2. The CDR3 extends over 15 amino acids. Trimming at V came to 4 bases and at J to 8 bases, leaving 11 bases not matched to a gene. Germline CDR1 is MGHRA and CDR2 is YSYEKL. The CDR3 spells CASSRVAGSGHEQFF. The CDR3 DNA is TGCGCCAGCAGCCGAGTAGCGGGTTCGGGGCATGAGCAGTTCTTC.

This clonotype was seen a handful of times. The V call is TRBV27, the J call TRBJ2-2, with D perhaps TRBD2 (5 bases). Trimming took 6 bases from V and 4 from J, leaving 9 bases between them. The CDR3 loop spans 13 amino acids. The germline V gene encodes CDR1 MNHEY and CDR2 SMNVEV (reference sequence). CDR3 bases: TGTGCCAGCAGCCCCGAGGGCACCGGGGAGCTGTTTTTT. Translating it yields CASSPEGTGELFF.

The rearrangement links TRBV9 to TRBJ1-5; D remains ambiguous. V was trimmed by 0 bases and J by 0 bases, leaving 13 bases between them. This CDR3 comprises 17 residues. CDR1 SGDLS and CDR2 YYNGEE come from the germline V gene. CDR3: CASSVDIGRDSNQPQHF. DNA of the CDR3: TGTGCCAGCAGCGTAGATATAGGTCGGGATAGCAATCAGCCCCAGCATTTT. Full variable domain (rest looked up from reference TRBV9 and TRBJ1-5): DSGVTQTPKHLITATGQRVTLRCSPRSGDLSVYWYQQSLDQGLQFLIQYYNGEERAKGNILERFSAQQFPDLHSELNLSSLELGDSALYFCASSVDIGRDSNQPQHFGDGTRLSIL.

This clonotype was recorded at least ten times. The chain combines TRBV6-1 with TRBJ2-7, with 10 bases aligning to TRBD1. The length of the CDR3 is 13 residues. After removal of 5 bases from V and 6 bases from J, the junction contained 4 bases not matched to a gene. The germline CDR1 and CDR2 sequences are MNHNS and SASEGT. CDR3 in DNA: TGTGCCAGCAGTACCGGGACAGGGGTCGAGCAGTACTTC. Protein: CASSTGTGVEQYF.

This clonotype was recorded a few times. CDR3 sequence (DNA): TGTGCCACCAGTGACCCTGGACTAGCGGGAGTTCGTGAGCAGTTCTTC. This encodes CATSDPGLAGVREQFF. The gene calls are TRBV24-1 and TRBJ2-1; TRBD2 matches 13 bases. The CDR3 runs 16 residues. Germline V gene sequence: CDR1 KGHDR, CDR2 SFDVKD. Trimming cost V 4 bases and J 9 bases; bases outside gene matches: 8.

V is TRBV6-1 and J is TRBJ2-7; 9 bases fit TRBD1. Unmatched junction bases numbered 8, after V lost 6 bases and J lost 2 bases. This CDR3 comprises 15 residues. Germline assignment: CDR1 MNHNS and CDR2 SASEGT. The CDR3 coding sequence is TGTGCCAGCAGCCACCGGGACAGGGAAGCCTACGAGCAGTACTTC. It specifies CASSHRDREAYEQYF.

This clonotype was found many times. J is TRBJ1-5 and V is TRBV15; 9 nucleotides align to TRBD1. V lost 1 base and J lost 4; bases outside the gene matches: 11. The CDR3 is 18 residues long. Germline lookup yields CDR1 LNHNV and CDR2 YYDKDF (reference sequence). The CDR3 protein is CATSRGLGLGTGNQPQHF. CDR3 in DNA: TGTGCCACCAGCAGAGGACTAGGCCTCGGGACAGGGAATCAGCCCCAGCATTTT.